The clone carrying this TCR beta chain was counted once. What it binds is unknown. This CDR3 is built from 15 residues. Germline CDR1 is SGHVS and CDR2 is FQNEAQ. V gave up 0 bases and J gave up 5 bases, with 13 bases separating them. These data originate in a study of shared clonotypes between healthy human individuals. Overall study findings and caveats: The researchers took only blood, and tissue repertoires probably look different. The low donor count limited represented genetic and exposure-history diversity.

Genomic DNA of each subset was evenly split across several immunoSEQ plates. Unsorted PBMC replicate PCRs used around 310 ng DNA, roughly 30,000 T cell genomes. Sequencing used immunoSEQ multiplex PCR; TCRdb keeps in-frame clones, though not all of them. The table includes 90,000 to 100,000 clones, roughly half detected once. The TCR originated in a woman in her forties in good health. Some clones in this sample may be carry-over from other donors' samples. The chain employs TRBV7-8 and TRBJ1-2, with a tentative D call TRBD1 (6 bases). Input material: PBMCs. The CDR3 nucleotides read TGTGCCAGCAGCTTAGCACACAGGGAGGGGTATGGCTACACCTTC. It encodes CASSLAHREGYGYTF.